This entry lists 9 T cell receptor beta chains sequenced from one sample in a study of blood T cell repertoires in COVID-19. Using immunoSEQ multiplex PCR, the repertoire was profiled, and TCRdb retains in-frame clones only, with some absent. The sample includes under 250,000 clones, approximately 88% seen only once; the top ten take around 30%. The sequenced sample was peripheral blood. Receptors originate from a middle-aged man with acute or convalescent COVID-19.

This rearrangement joins TRBV7-3 to TRBJ2-7; D unclear. CDR1 is SGHTA and CDR2 is FQGTGA in the germline V gene. Trimming stripped 1 base from V and 3 bases from J, with 7 bases between. The CDR3 consists of 13 residues. The CDR3 region is CASSLNPSYEQYF. CDR3 DNA: TGTGCCAGCAGCTTAAACCCGAGCTACGAGCAGTACTTC.

This clone has just one count. The gene calls are TRBV5-1 and TRBJ2-5; tentative D call: TRBD2 (6 bases). CDR1 and CDR2 (germline): SGHRS, YFSETQ. The CDR3 runs to 14 residues. Trimming stripped 4 bases from V and 8 bases from J, with 18 bases between. As DNA, the CDR3 is TGCGCCAGCAGCCAAGAATGGGCCGGGGGAACCCAGTACTTC. Encoded protein: CASSQEWAGGTQYF.

The J gene is TRBJ1-6, the V gene TRBV2, with D perhaps matching TRBD1 (5 bases). V dropped 6 bases and J dropped 1 base, with 10 bases sitting between them. This CDR3 is built from 15 residues. Germline assignment: CDR1 SNHLY and CDR2 FYNNEI. This CDR3 reads CASSREGSYNSPLHF. CDR3 DNA: TGTGCCAGCAGCAGGGAGGGGTCCTATAATTCACCCCTCCACTTT.

This clone has a handful of counts. This rearrangement joins TRBV7-8 to TRBJ2-3; 7 nucleotides line up with TRBD1. V was clipped by 5 bases and J by 0 bases; unmatched bases: 5. The germline V gene has CDR1 SGHVS and CDR2 FQNEAQ. CDR3 length equals 15 residues. The DNA for the CDR3 is TGTGCCAGCAGCCCCGGGACAGTCAGCACAGATACGCAGTATTTT. As protein: CASSPGTVSTDTQYF. The entire variable domain, with the rest obtained from reference TRBV7-8 and TRBJ2-3, is as follows: GAGVSQSPRYKVAKRGQDVALRCDPISGHVSLFWYQQALGQGPEFLTYFQNEAQLDKSGLPSDRFFAERPEGSVSTLKIQRTQQEDSAVYLCASSPGTVSTDTQYFGPGTRLTVL.

This clone was seen just once. The V gene is TRBV18, the J gene TRBJ1-1, with 9 positions matching TRBD1. Germline trimming cut 6 bases from V and 1 base from J; bases unmatched to any gene: 3. The V gene's germline CDR1 is KGHSH and CDR2 LQKENI. CDR3 length: 14 amino acids. CDR3 nucleotide sequence: TGTGCCAGCTCGCGGACAGGGGCGAACACTGAAGCTTTCTTT. Translation gives CASSRTGANTEAFF.

This rearrangement joins TRBV6-5 to TRBJ2-3, with 8 bases matching TRBD2. CDR1 and CDR2 (germline): MNHEY, SVGAGI. This CDR3 spans 15 amino acids. The trim removed 6 bases at V and 3 bases at J, leaving 8 bases unmatched. CDR3 DNA: TGTGCCAGCAGGCACCTAAGCGGGAGTACAGATACGCAGTATTTT. It codes for CASRHLSGSTDTQYF.

The V and J genes are TRBV7-6 and TRBJ1-1, with no clear D. The V end lost 3 bases, the J end lost 0 bases, and 17 bases lay between the germline ends. Germline V gene lookup returns CDR1 SGHVS and CDR2 FNYEAQ. The length of the CDR3 is 17 residues. CDR3 in amino acids: CASSFRSGQVLNTEAFF. The DNA for the CDR3 is TGTGCCAGCAGCTTTAGATCTGGTCAGGTTCTGAACACTGAAGCTTTCTTT.

The J gene is TRBJ2-5, the V gene TRBV7-9, with TRBD2 as a possible D gene (5 bases). Germline V lookup: CDR1 SEHNR, CDR2 FQNEAQ (reference sequence). There are 14 residues in the CDR3. V was cut by 4 bases and J by 3 bases, with 12 bases left in between. Here the CDR3 reads CASSYTSRKETQYF. The CDR3 DNA reads TGTGCCAGCAGCTACACTAGTAGGAAAGAGACCCAGTACTTC.

The chain carries TRBV6-4 and TRBJ2-3, with D possibly being TRBD2 (6 bases). The V and J ends lost 5 bases and 2 bases respectively, with 14 bases between them. CDR1 MRHNA and CDR2 SNTAGT come from the germline V gene. CDR3 size: 15 residues. The CDR3 is CASSPRAGYTDTQYF. CDR3 nucleotides: TGTGCCAGCAGTCCCCGAGCGGGTTACACAGATACGCAGTATTTT.